A single sample is the source of the 28 T cell receptor beta chains below, sequenced in a study of blood T cell repertoires in COVID-19. This table comes from immunoSEQ multiplex PCR, and its TCRdb copy is limited to in-frame clones, with some not included. This table has roughly 250,000 clones, roughly 90% appearing once. Material for sequencing was peripheral blood. The receptors here all came from a woman in her 40s who had recovered from COVID-19.

V gene TRBV11-2 combines with J gene TRBJ1-2; D possibly corresponds to TRBD1 (6 bases). Between the trimmed V and J ends, which lost 1 base and 4 bases, there was a span of 13 bases. The CDR3 runs to 15 residues. Germline V gene lookup returns CDR1 SGHAT and CDR2 FQNNGV. CDR3 bases: TGTGCCAGCAGCTTAGCGGTTGGACAGTTCTATGGCTACACCTTC. This sequence encodes CASSLAVGQFYGYTF.

V is TRBV7-2 and J is TRBJ1-2; D might be TRBD1 (6 bases). V dropped 8 bases and J dropped 4 bases, with 20 bases sitting between them. The CDR3 consists of 15 residues. The germline V gene encodes CDR1 SGHTA and CDR2 FQGNSA. CDR3 sequence reads: CASLTPGELSYGYTF. The DNA of the CDR3 is TGTGCCAGCCTTACCCCAGGGGAATTAAGCTATGGCTACACCTTC.

V usage is TRBV9 and J usage is TRBJ2-6, with 9 bases fitting TRBD1. Trimming removed 4 bases from V and 2 bases from J; junction bases left unmatched: 13. The germline V gene encodes CDR1 SGDLS and CDR2 YYNGEE. The CDR3 covers 19 residues. The chain's CDR3 is CASSPRPRDRVAGANVLTF. DNA of the CDR3: TGTGCCAGCAGCCCCCGGCCTAGGGACAGGGTAGCTGGGGCCAACGTCCTGACTTTC.

The genes are TRBV6-2 or TRBV6-3 and TRBJ2-7; tentatively, D is TRBD2 (6 bases). The germline gives CDR1 MNHEY, CDR2 SVGEGT. V was clipped by 2 bases and J by 5 bases, with 16 bases between them. CDR3 length: 15 amino acids. The CDR3 here is CASSYVDSGRDEQYF. DNA for the CDR3: TGTGCCAGCAGTTACGTCGATAGCGGAAGGGACGAGCAGTACTTC.

The gene calls are TRBV6-6 and TRBJ1-4, with a tentative D call TRBD1 (5 bases). V shed 5 bases and J shed 0 bases, with 19 bases lying between them. CDR3 length: 18 amino acids. Per germline, CDR1 MNHNY and CDR2 SVGAGI (reference sequence). The CDR3 DNA reads as TGTGCCAGCAGTCAGTCCGGGGGATATTATGCAACTAATGAAAAACTGTTTTTT. It encodes CASSQSGGYYATNEKLFF.

V usage is TRBV23-1 and J usage is TRBJ1-2, with D possibly TRBD1 on 5 matching bases. TRBV23-1 is an ORF for which the function is uncertain. The CDR3 extends over 14 amino acids. Trimming stripped 9 bases from V and 3 bases from J, with 17 bases between. The CDR3 protein is CARSTEGLDYGYTF. CDR3 DNA: TGCGCCAGAAGCACGGAGGGGCTGGACTATGGCTACACCTTC.

The J gene is TRBJ1-3, the V gene TRBV18, with a tentative D call TRBD1 (6 bases). V was clipped by 3 bases and J by 2 bases, with 11 bases between them. The V gene's germline CDR1 is KGHSH and CDR2 LQKENI. The CDR3 extends over 15 amino acids. The CDR3 sequence is CASSPPHRAGNTIYF. CDR3 sequence (DNA): TGTGCCAGCTCACCTCCACACAGGGCTGGAAACACCATATATTTT. Full variable domain (rest looked up from reference TRBV18 and TRBJ1-3): NAGVMQNPRHLVRRRGQEARLRCSPMKGHSHVYWYRQLPEEGLKFMVYLQKENIIDESGMPKERFSAEFPKEGPSILRIQQVVRGDSAAYFCASSPPHRAGNTIYFGEGSWLTVV.

This sequence joins TRBV7-9 and TRBJ2-3, with 7 bases that match TRBD1. V dropped 5 bases and J dropped 6; count of bases not matched to a gene: 2. The V gene's germline CDR1 is SEHNR and CDR2 FQNEAQ (reference sequence). There are 12 residues in the CDR3. This chain's CDR3 is CASSRTGDTQYF. CDR3 sequence (DNA): TGTGCCAGCAGCCGGACAGGTGATACGCAGTATTTT.

The chain uses TRBV7-9 and TRBJ2-5; possibly TRBD2 for D (5 bases). The CDR3 totals 15 residues. V lost 1 base and J lost 3, with 12 bases in between. Germline CDR1 reads SEHNR; CDR2 reads FQNEAQ (reference sequence). The CDR3 DNA reads TGTGCCAGCAGCTTAGGTACAACTAGTAAAGAGACCCAGTACTTC. Translated: CASSLGTTSKETQYF.

The V call is TRBV19, the J call TRBJ1-4, with TRBD1 identical over 7 bases. Trimming cost V 3 bases and J 8 bases; bases outside gene matches: 15. The CDR3 loop spans 17 amino acids. Germline V gene lookup returns CDR1 LNHDA and CDR2 SQIVND (reference sequence). This chain's CDR3 is CASSIRSVTGEVEKLFF. In DNA, the CDR3 is TGTGCCAGTAGTATTCGGTCCGTAACAGGGGAAGTCGAAAAACTGTTTTTT.

The chain has TRBV13 and TRBJ1-6; 8 bases line up with TRBD1. The trim removed 5 bases at V and 10 bases at J, leaving 7 bases unmatched. CDR3 length: 14 residues. Per germline, CDR1 PRHDT and CDR2 FYEKMQ (reference sequence). The CDR3 DNA reads as TGTGCCAGCAGCACCGACAGGGGAGCCTCACCCCTCCACTTT. Translated: CASSTDRGASPLHF. Supplemented by reference TRBV13 and TRBJ1-6, the full variable domain reads AAGVIQSPRHLIKEKRETATLKCYPIPRHDTVYWYQQGPGQDPQFLISFYEKMQSDKGSIPDRFSAQQFSDYHSELNMSSLELGDSALYFCASSTDRGASPLHFGNGTRLTVT.

This clone was counted at least ten times. This sample also contains other DNA sequences that code for the same CDR3. The chain is built from TRBV7-2 and TRBJ2-2, with a possible D match to TRBD2 (5 bases). V gave up 5 bases and J gave up 5 bases, with 15 bases separating them. The CDR3 runs 15 residues. Germline CDR1 and CDR2: SGHTA and FQGNSA. CDR3: CASSPIPTGTGELFF. In nucleotides, the CDR3 is TGTGCCAGCAGCCCCATCCCGACGGGGACCGGGGAGCTGTTTTTT.

The rearrangement joins TRBV7-9 to TRBJ2-1; 7 positions match TRBD1. The junction had 4 bases not matched to a gene; V was cut back by 5 bases and J by 6 bases. Germline V gene lookup returns CDR1 SEHNR and CDR2 FQNEAQ (reference sequence). The CDR3 consists of 13 residues. CDR3 sequence: CASSPDRANEQFF. The CDR3 DNA sequence: TGTGCCAGCAGCCCCGACAGGGCCAATGAGCAGTTCTTC.

This rearrangement joins TRBV27 to TRBJ2-7; weak D call: TRBD1 (5 bases). The CDR3 covers 13 residues. V lost 4 bases and J 4 bases, leaving 11 bases between the germline ends. Germline CDR1 reads MNHEY; CDR2 reads SMNVEV (reference sequence). CDR3 coding DNA: TGTGCCAGCAGTTACGGACAAAATTACGAGCAGTACTTC. The encoded protein is CASSYGQNYEQYF.

The V gene is TRBV28, the J gene TRBJ1-2; D possibly corresponds to TRBD1 (5 bases). CDR3 length: 13 amino acids. Germline lookup yields CDR1 MDHEN and CDR2 SYDVKM. V was cut by 3 bases and J by 10 bases, with 15 bases left in between. The CDR3 region has the DNA TGTGCCAGCAGTTTGGGGCAGGGACTTGCCTACACCTTC. Protein sequence: CASSLGQGLAYTF.

The rearrangement links TRBV5-1 to TRBJ1-3; no clear D gene. This CDR3 region has 14 residues. With 2 bases removed from V and 1 base from J, the gap between germline ends came to 7 bases. Germline V gene lookup returns CDR1 SGHRS and CDR2 YFSETQ. In DNA form, the CDR3 reads TGCGCCAGCAGCTTTGGGGAGTCTGGAAACACCATATATTTT. Amino acids: CASSFGESGNTIYF.

This chain joins TRBV3-1 (or the pseudogene TRBV3-2) and TRBJ2-1; 12 bases map to TRBD2. Germline CDR1 is LGHDT and CDR2 is YNNKEL (reference sequence). CDR3 size: 16 residues. V lost 1 base and J lost 6; bases outside the gene matches: 4. The CDR3 here is CASSQGTSGKGNEQFF. The DNA of the CDR3 is TGTGCCAGCAGCCAAGGGACTAGCGGGAAGGGCAATGAGCAGTTCTTC.

This clone was recorded only once. V is TRBV28 and J is TRBJ1-2, with a weak D call TRBD1 (5 bases). Germline V gene sequence: CDR1 MDHEN, CDR2 SYDVKM. The CDR3 sequence is 13 residues long. V gave up 10 bases and J gave up 3 bases, with 15 bases separating them. The CDR3 region is CATRAGGDYGYTF. In DNA, the CDR3 is TGTGCCACGAGAGCGGGAGGGGACTATGGCTACACCTTC.

The J gene is TRBJ1-3, the V gene TRBV5-1, with 9 bases fitting TRBD1. This CDR3 has 17 residues. The germline V gene has CDR1 SGHRS and CDR2 YFSETQ. Trimming at V came to 4 bases and at J to 4 bases, leaving 12 bases not matched to a gene. This chain's CDR3 is CASSARDRVGPGNTIYF. The CDR3 bases are TGCGCCAGCAGCGCCCGGGACAGGGTTGGTCCCGGAAACACCATATATTTT.

J is TRBJ1-1 and V is TRBV12-5, with 9 bases matching TRBD1. Germline V lookup: CDR1 LGHNT, CDR2 FRNRAP. The ends lost 5 bases at V and 5 bases at J; junction bases unmatched: 3. The CDR3 has 13 residues. Here the CDR3 DNA reads TGTGCTAGTGGTCCGACAGGGGGGACTGAAGCTTTCTTT. Its translation: CASGPTGGTEAFF. Looking up the rest from reference TRBV12-5 and TRBJ1-1 gives the full variable domain: DARVTQTPRHKVTEMGQEVTMRCQPILGHNTVFWYRQTMMQGLELLAYFRNRAPLDDSGMPKDRFSAEMPDATLATLKIQPSEPRDSAVYFCASGPTGGTEAFFGQGTRLTVV.

This clone came up a few times. The rearrangement joins TRBV7-2 to TRBJ1-4; 8 bases map to TRBD1. V lost 4 bases and J lost 4; bases outside the gene matches: 5. Germline V gene sequence: CDR1 SGHTA, CDR2 FQGNSA. This CDR3 region has 15 residues. CDR3 loop: CASSSQQGGNEKLFF. In DNA, the CDR3 is TGTGCCAGCAGCTCGCAACAGGGGGGTAATGAAAAACTGTTTTTT.

The V gene is TRBV7-2, the J gene TRBJ2-3; a possible D gene is TRBD1 (5 bases). The germline V and J ends were trimmed by 2 bases and 5 bases, with 14 bases remaining between them. This CDR3 spans 15 amino acids. CDR1 and CDR2 (germline): SGHTA, FQGNSA. CDR3 bases: TGTGCCAGCAGCTTACGAGCGCGCAGGGAAGATACGCAGTATTTT. Protein: CASSLRARREDTQYF.

The genes are TRBV7-2 and TRBJ1-2; D remains unclear. The CDR3 runs 15 residues. The germline CDR1 and CDR2 sequences are SGHTA and FQGNSA. V lost 0 bases, J lost 8 bases, and 16 bases lay in between. CDR3: CASSLAPRVARGYTF. The CDR3 coding sequence is TGTGCCAGCAGCTTAGCGCCTCGGGTTGCAAGGGGCTACACCTTC.

This chain links TRBV18 with TRBJ2-2; 9 nucleotides line up with TRBD1. This CDR3 region has 15 residues. The V gene's germline CDR1 is KGHSH and CDR2 LQKENI. With 5 bases clipped from V and 3 bases from J, the junction kept 4 bases outside the gene matches. In DNA form, the CDR3 reads TGTGCCAGCTCAACCGGGACAGGGTACACCGGGGAGCTGTTTTTT. It is translated as CASSTGTGYTGELFF.

The chain couples TRBV18 to TRBJ1-1; 7 bases align to TRBD1. J gave up 6 bases and V 6 bases, and 10 bases lay outside the gene matches. This CDR3 comprises 14 residues. Germline CDR1 is KGHSH and CDR2 is LQKENI. CDR3 in DNA: TGTGCCAGCTCCCAGGGGCGGACAGGCCCTGAAGCTTTCTTT. It codes for CASSQGRTGPEAFF.

This chain uses TRBV28 with TRBJ1-6, with 7 bases identical to TRBD1. V shed 5 bases and J 7 bases; nucleotides not matched to a gene: 14. CDR3 length: 17 amino acids. Germline loops: CDR1 MDHEN, CDR2 SYDVKM. CDR3 in amino acids: CASSLATGTNINSPLHF. DNA of the CDR3: TGTGCCAGCAGTCTAGCGACAGGGACCAACATCAATTCACCCCTCCACTTT.

The rearrangement joins TRBV4-3 to TRBJ2-1, with 13 nucleotides matching TRBD2. CDR3 size: 20 residues. Germline lookup yields CDR1 LGHNA and CDR2 YSLEER. Trimming at V came to 0 bases and at J to 3 bases, leaving 11 bases not matched to a gene. The CDR3 coding sequence is TGCGCCAGCAGCCAAGATCAAGGAAGGACTAGCGGGGGATTCTACAATGAGCAGTTCTTC. Its translation: CASSQDQGRTSGGFYNEQFF.

This chain links TRBV28 with TRBJ1-5; possibly TRBD1 for D (5 bases). There are 12 residues in the CDR3. Germline CDR1 MDHEN, CDR2 SYDVKM. Trimming took 5 bases from V and 7 from J, leaving 9 bases between them. CDR3 in DNA: TGTGCCAGCAGTGGGGCGGCACAGCCCCAGCATTTT. This codes for CASSGAAQPQHF.